This T cell receptor (beta chain) emerged from a study of blood T cell repertoires in COVID-19. V lost 4 bases, J lost 4 bases, and 11 bases lay in between. This CDR3 contains 14 residues. The germline V gene encodes CDR1 WSHSY and CDR2 SAAADI. Generated by immunoSEQ multiplex PCR, the TCRdb table keeps only in-frame clones and is missing some. The sample includes about 280,000 clones, over 85% seen only once; the top ten take around 10%. The material sequenced was peripheral blood. The receptor's source is a young woman with COVID-19, enrolled during active disease. J is TRBJ1-3 and V is TRBV10-2; no firm D call. This CDR3 is CASSVWRAGNTIYF. The CDR3 bases are TGCGCCAGCAGTGTTTGGAGGGCCGGAAACACCATATATTTT.